A selection of T cell receptor beta chains follows, all from one sample in a study of blood T cells in healthy people across ages. TCRdb re-called the 5' RACE reads with MiXCR, one entry per CDR3 protein. The repertoire consists of roughly 720,000 distinct CDR3 sequences, with approximately 53% occurring once and the leading ten covering 41%. Sample: blood. These TCRs come from a man aged 80 or over in good health. The CDR3 runs from the conserved cysteine through the conserved F or W. A D gene is named only where the DNA matches it firmly. Size values are once, few and many counts, or a class for expanded clones, and some rows have none.

cdr3_aa: CASSLSLTSGSTDTQYF
clone_size: few
v_call: TRBV28
j_call: TRBJ2-3
d_call: TRBD2

cdr3_aa: CSAMVAHNEQFF
clone_size: .
v_call: TRBV20-1
j_call: TRBJ2-1
d_call: .

cdr3_aa: CASRPGLAGAGGNEQFF
clone_size: .
v_call: TRBV12-3/TRBV12-4
j_call: TRBJ2-1
d_call: TRBD2

cdr3_aa: CTSSETASYNEQFF
clone_size: once
v_call: TRBV2
j_call: TRBJ2-1
d_call: .

cdr3_aa: CASSPRTGLRSPLHF
clone_size: few
v_call: TRBV6-6
j_call: TRBJ1-6
d_call: .

cdr3_aa: CASSFRDRVDEQYF
clone_size: .
v_call: TRBV5-1
j_call: .
d_call: TRBD1

cdr3_aa: CASSEARMGPAQPQHF
clone_size: .
v_call: TRBV6-1
j_call: TRBJ1-5
d_call: .

cdr3_aa: CASSQDSSGANVLTF
clone_size: .
v_call: TRBV3-1
j_call: TRBJ2-6
d_call: .

cdr3_aa: CAGSVGSARYGYTF
clone_size: once
v_call: TRBV9
j_call: TRBJ1-2
d_call: .

cdr3_aa: CSARDRAGTEAFF
clone_size: .
v_call: TRBV20-1
j_call: TRBJ1-1
d_call: .

cdr3_aa: CASSRRTGPLYGYTF
clone_size: .
v_call: TRBV12-3/TRBV12-4
j_call: TRBJ1-2
d_call: .

cdr3_aa: CASARDRASYEQYF
clone_size: once
v_call: TRBV28
j_call: TRBJ2-7
d_call: TRBD1

cdr3_aa: CASSYRYEQYF
clone_size: few
v_call: TRBV6-6
j_call: TRBJ2-7
d_call: .

cdr3_aa: CSARDPRQNYEQYF
clone_size: .
v_call: TRBV20-1
j_call: TRBJ2-7
d_call: .

cdr3_aa: CASSEARGDPLWYNEQFF
clone_size: .
v_call: TRBV6-1
j_call: TRBJ2-1
d_call: .

cdr3_aa: CASSVGGSGSLYEQYF
clone_size: .
v_call: TRBV9
j_call: TRBJ2-7
d_call: TRBD2

cdr3_aa: CSVDISFLYNEQFF
clone_size: few
v_call: TRBV29-1
j_call: TRBJ2-1
d_call: .

cdr3_aa: CASSFLRADTQYF
clone_size: few
v_call: TRBV7-8
j_call: TRBJ2-3
d_call: .

cdr3_aa: CASTGGGAFLAGELFF
clone_size: few
v_call: TRBV5-6
j_call: TRBJ2-2
d_call: .

cdr3_aa: CAISESEGHEQYF
clone_size: .
v_call: TRBV10-3
j_call: .
d_call: .

cdr3_aa: CASSSDIVRTTGELFF
clone_size: .
v_call: TRBV5-1
j_call: TRBJ2-2
d_call: .

cdr3_aa: CASSQDLTHYGYTF
clone_size: .
v_call: TRBV4-2
j_call: TRBJ1-2
d_call: .

cdr3_aa: CASSPGTGNTDTQYF
clone_size: few
v_call: TRBV11-1
j_call: TRBJ2-3
d_call: TRBD1

cdr3_aa: CASSLKGSNTGELFF
clone_size: .
v_call: TRBV27
j_call: TRBJ2-2
d_call: .

cdr3_aa: CASSEGPQRNIQYF
clone_size: .
v_call: TRBV2
j_call: .
d_call: .

cdr3_aa: CASSFRRDTGKAFF
clone_size: .
v_call: TRBV5-5
j_call: TRBJ1-1
d_call: .

cdr3_aa: CASSPWTGSDTQYF
clone_size: many
v_call: TRBV3-1
j_call: TRBJ2-3
d_call: .

cdr3_aa: CASRLPDSPLHF
clone_size: .
v_call: TRBV5-1
j_call: TRBJ1-6
d_call: .

cdr3_aa: CASSPGQGTYNEQYF
clone_size: .
v_call: TRBV18
j_call: TRBJ2-7
d_call: TRBD1

cdr3_aa: CASSPRQGVMEKLFF
clone_size: .
v_call: TRBV9
j_call: TRBJ1-4
d_call: TRBD1

cdr3_aa: CASSLSGDYNYEQYF
clone_size: .
v_call: TRBV7-8
j_call: TRBJ2-7
d_call: .

cdr3_aa: CASSEVGVYYYEQYF
clone_size: .
v_call: TRBV6-1
j_call: TRBJ2-7
d_call: .

cdr3_aa: CASSLKGRDRGDSGANVLTF
clone_size: .
v_call: TRBV7-3
j_call: TRBJ2-6
d_call: TRBD1

cdr3_aa: CASSLRVTGGRETQYF
clone_size: .
v_call: TRBV7-9
j_call: TRBJ2-5
d_call: TRBD1

cdr3_aa: CSARSGQGVEQYF
clone_size: .
v_call: TRBV20-1
j_call: TRBJ2-7
d_call: TRBD1

cdr3_aa: CASSDSSPDEQYF
clone_size: once
v_call: TRBV21-1
j_call: .
d_call: .

cdr3_aa: CSASGGLVDEQFF
clone_size: .
v_call: TRBV29-1
j_call: TRBJ2-1
d_call: .

cdr3_aa: CASRRDYGEKQFF
clone_size: .
v_call: TRBV3-1
j_call: TRBJ2-1
d_call: TRBD2

cdr3_aa: CARKRQPFSYEQYF
clone_size: .
v_call: TRBV6-5
j_call: .
d_call: .

cdr3_aa: CASSSRPTGSTDTQYF
clone_size: .
v_call: TRBV11-2
j_call: TRBJ2-3
d_call: .

cdr3_aa: CSTGTGGETQYF
clone_size: few
v_call: TRBV29-1
j_call: TRBJ2-5
d_call: TRBD1

cdr3_aa: CASSPAMASGRSTYNEQFF
clone_size: .
v_call: TRBV7-9
j_call: TRBJ2-1
d_call: TRBD2

cdr3_aa: CASSLVGRSGYTF
clone_size: once
v_call: TRBV7-9
j_call: TRBJ1-2
d_call: .

cdr3_aa: CASSLAGLSYNEQFF
clone_size: many
v_call: TRBV7-2
j_call: TRBJ2-1
d_call: .

cdr3_aa: CASRHAPGQRSYEQYF
clone_size: few
v_call: TRBV7-2
j_call: TRBJ2-7
d_call: TRBD1

cdr3_aa: CASSSGVPNTEAFF
clone_size: few
v_call: TRBV11-1
j_call: TRBJ1-1
d_call: .